This T cell receptor beta chain was identified in a study of blood T cell repertoires in COVID-19. The overall study: Acute and convalescent COVID-19 specimens originated in the United States, Italy and Spain. Nucleic acid was either cDNA or gDNA, and it came from T cells, B-cell-depleted T cells, or PBMCs.

Only a few counts were recorded for this clone. Original methodology: Reference gene primer amplification in the assay estimated nucleated cell counts. This table comes from immunoSEQ multiplex PCR, and its TCRdb copy is limited to in-frame clones, with some not included. D and trimming come from the DNA, and the V and J calls and clone size come from that table. The data hold 55,000 to 75,000 clones, with roughly 85% observed a single time. The CDR3 length is 13 residues. V was pared by 6 bases and J by 7 bases, with 13 bases between. CDR1 is ENHRY and CDR2 is SYGVKD in the germline V gene. The chain is built from TRBV10-3 and TRBJ1-3; D might be TRBD1 (6 bases). This clonotype was sampled from a man aged 55 to 70 with acute or convalescent COVID-19. Material for sequencing was peripheral blood. The CDR3 DNA is TGTGCCATCAGCGAACAGGGTTCCAACACCATATATTTT. As protein: CAISEQGSNTIYF.